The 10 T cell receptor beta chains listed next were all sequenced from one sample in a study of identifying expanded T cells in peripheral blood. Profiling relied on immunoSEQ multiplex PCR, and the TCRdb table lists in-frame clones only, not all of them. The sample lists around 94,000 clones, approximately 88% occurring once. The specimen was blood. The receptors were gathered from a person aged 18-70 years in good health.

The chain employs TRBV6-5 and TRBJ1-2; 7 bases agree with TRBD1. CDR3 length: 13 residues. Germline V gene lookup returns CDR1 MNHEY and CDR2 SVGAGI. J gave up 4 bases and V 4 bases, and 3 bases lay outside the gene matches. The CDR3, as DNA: TGTGCCAGCAGTTCGACAGGGACCTATGGCTACACCTTC. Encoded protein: CASSSTGTYGYTF.

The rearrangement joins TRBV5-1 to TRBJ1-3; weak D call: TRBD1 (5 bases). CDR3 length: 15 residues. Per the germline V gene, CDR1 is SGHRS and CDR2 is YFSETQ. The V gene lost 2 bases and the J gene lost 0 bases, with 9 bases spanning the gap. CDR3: CASSLEGFSGNTIYF. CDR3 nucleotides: TGCGCCAGCAGCTTAGAGGGGTTCTCTGGAAACACCATATATTTT.

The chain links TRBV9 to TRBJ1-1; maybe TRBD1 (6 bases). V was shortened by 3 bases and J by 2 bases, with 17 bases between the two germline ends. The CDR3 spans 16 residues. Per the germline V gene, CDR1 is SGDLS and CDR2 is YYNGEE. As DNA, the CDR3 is TGTGCCAGCAGCGCTGACAGGTTCGCTGACAACACTGAAGCTTTCTTT. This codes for CASSADRFADNTEAFF.

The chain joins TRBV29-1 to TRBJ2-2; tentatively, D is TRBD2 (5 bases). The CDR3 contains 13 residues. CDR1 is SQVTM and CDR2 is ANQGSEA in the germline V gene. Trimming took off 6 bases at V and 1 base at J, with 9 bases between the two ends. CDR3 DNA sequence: TGCAGCGTGAGAGGACTGAACACCGGGGAGCTGTTTTTT. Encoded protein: CSVRGLNTGELFF.

The DNA of the CDR3 is TGTGCCAGCTCCAGGGGGGGGGACACTGAAGCTTTCTTT. Its protein product is CASSRGGDTEAFF. The rearrangement joins TRBV18 to TRBJ1-1; 7 nucleotides align to TRBD1. V lost 6 bases and J lost 3; bases outside the gene matches: 4. This CDR3 contains 13 residues. Germline assignment: CDR1 KGHSH and CDR2 LQKENI.

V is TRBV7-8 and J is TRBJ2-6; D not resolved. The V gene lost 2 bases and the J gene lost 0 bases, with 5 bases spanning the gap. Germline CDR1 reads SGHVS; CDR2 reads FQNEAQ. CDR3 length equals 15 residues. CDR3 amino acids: CASSLISSGANVLTF. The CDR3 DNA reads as TGTGCCAGCAGCTTAATTTCCTCTGGGGCCAACGTCCTGACTTTC.

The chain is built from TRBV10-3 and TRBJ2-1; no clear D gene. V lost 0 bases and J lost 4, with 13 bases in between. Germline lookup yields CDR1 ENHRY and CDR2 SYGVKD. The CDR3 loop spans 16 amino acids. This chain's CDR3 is CAISESTEGFYNEQFF. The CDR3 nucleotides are TGTGCCATCAGTGAGTCGACGGAAGGCTTTTACAATGAGCAGTTCTTC.

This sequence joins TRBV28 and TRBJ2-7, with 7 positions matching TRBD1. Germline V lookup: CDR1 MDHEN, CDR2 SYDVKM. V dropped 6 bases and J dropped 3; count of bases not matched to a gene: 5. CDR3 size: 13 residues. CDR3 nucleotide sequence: TGTGCCAGCAGACCGGGACAGAGCTACGAGCAGTACTTC. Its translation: CASRPGQSYEQYF.

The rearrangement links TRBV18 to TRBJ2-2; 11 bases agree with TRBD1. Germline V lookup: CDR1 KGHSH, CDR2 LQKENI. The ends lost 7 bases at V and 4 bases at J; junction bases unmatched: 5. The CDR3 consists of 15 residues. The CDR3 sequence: CASWPGTGGTGELFF. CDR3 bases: TGTGCCAGCTGGCCCGGGACAGGGGGCACCGGGGAGCTGTTTTTT.

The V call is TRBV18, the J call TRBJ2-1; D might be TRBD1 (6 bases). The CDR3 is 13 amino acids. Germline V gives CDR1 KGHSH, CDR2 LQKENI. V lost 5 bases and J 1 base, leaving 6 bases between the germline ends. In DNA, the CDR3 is TGTGCCAGCTCAAGGGGGTCCTACAATGAGCAGTTCTTC. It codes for CASSRGSYNEQFF. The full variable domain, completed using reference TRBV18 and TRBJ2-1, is NAGVMQNPRHLVRRRGQEARLRCSPMKGHSHVYWYRQLPEEGLKFMVYLQKENIIDESGMPKERFSAEFPKEGPSILRIQQVVRGDSAAYFCASSRGSYNEQFFGPGTRLTVL.